Given below is one T cell receptor beta chain in context. Blood CD8+ and CD4+ T cells underwent high-throughput TCR beta sequencing. TEMRA cells were FACS-enriched, unlike CD8+ and CD4+ T cells, which were negatively isolated. These data originate in a study of CD8 T cells in Susac syndrome. The RNA input was roughly 0.5 to 1 ug, and it was reverse transcribed with random hexamers. Multiplex immunoSEQ PCR targeted 54 Vbeta and 13 Jbeta TCR beta segments. TCRdb reanalysed the immunoSEQ multiplex PCR reads using MiXCR and keeps one entry per CDR3 protein. The table records hundreds of thousands of distinct CDR3 sequences, roughly 93% of them present only once. V shed 2 bases and J 7 bases; nucleotides not matched to a gene: 4. Germline-derived CDR1 and CDR2 are SEHNR and FQNEAQ (reference sequence). CDR3 length: 14 amino acids.

The rearrangement uses TRBV7-9 and TRBJ2-4, with TRBD1 matching over 8 bases. This sequence was found in a human donor with multiple sclerosis. The sequenced material came from CD4+ T cells from PBMCs. The CDR3 protein is CASSLQGARNIQYF. CDR3 sequence (DNA): TGTGCCAGCAGCTTACAGGGGGCTCGGAACATTCAGTACTTC.